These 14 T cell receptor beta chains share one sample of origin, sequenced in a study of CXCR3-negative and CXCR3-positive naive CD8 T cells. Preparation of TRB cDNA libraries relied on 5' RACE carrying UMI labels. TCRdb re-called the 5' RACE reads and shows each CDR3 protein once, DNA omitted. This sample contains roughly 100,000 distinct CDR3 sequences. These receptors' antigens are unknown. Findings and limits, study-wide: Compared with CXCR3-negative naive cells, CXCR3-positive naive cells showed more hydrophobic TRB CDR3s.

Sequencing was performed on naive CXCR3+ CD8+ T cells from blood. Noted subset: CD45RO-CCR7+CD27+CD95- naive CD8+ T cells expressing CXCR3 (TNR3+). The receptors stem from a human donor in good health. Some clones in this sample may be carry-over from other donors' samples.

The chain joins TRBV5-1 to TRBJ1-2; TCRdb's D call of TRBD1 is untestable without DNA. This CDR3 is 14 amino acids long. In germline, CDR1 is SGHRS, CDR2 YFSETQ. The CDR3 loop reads CASSLEGNIYGYTF. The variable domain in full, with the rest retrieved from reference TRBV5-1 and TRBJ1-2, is KAGVTQTPRYLIKTRGQQVTLSCSPISGHRSVSWYQQTPGQGLQFLFEYFSETQRNKGNFPGRFSGRQFSNSRSEMNVSTLELGDSALYLCASSLEGNIYGYTFGSGTRLTVV.

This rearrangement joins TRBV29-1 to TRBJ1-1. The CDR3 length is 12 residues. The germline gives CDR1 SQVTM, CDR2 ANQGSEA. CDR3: CSVEDSNTEAFF. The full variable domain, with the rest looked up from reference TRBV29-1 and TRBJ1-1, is SAVISQKPSRDICQRGTSLTIQCQVDSQVTMMFWYRQQPGQSLTLIATANQGSEATYESGFVIDKFPISRPNLTFSTLTVSNMSPEDSSIYLCSVEDSNTEAFFGQGTRLTVV.

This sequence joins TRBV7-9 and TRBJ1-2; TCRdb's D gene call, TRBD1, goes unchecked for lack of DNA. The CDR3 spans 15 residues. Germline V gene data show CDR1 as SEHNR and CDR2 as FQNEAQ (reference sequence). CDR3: CASSAGTGESQGYTF.

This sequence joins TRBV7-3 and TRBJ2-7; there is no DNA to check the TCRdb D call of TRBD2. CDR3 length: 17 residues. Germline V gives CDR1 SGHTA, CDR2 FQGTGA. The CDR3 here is CASSLSRTSGSSYEQYF. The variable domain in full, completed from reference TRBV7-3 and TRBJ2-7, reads GAGVSQTPSNKVTEKGKYVELRCDPISGHTALYWYRQSLGQGPEFLIYFQGTGAADDSGLPNDRFFAVRPEGSVSTLKIQRTERGDSAVYLCASSLSRTSGSSYEQYFGPGTRLTVT.

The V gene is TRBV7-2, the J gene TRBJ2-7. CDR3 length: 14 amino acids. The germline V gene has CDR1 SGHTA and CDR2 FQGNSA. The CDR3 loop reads CASTIFGPSYEQYF.

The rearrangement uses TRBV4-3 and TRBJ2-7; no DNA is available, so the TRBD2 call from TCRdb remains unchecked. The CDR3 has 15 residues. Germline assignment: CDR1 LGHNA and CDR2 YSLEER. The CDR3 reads CASSQDRTLSYEQYF.

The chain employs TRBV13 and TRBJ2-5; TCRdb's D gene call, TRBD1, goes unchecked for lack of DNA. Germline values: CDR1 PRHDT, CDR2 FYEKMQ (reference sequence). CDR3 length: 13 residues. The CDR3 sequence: CASSRGTQETQYF.

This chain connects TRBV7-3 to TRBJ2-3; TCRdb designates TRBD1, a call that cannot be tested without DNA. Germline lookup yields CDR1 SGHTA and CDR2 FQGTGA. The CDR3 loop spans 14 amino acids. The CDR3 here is CASSRMGPTDTQYF.

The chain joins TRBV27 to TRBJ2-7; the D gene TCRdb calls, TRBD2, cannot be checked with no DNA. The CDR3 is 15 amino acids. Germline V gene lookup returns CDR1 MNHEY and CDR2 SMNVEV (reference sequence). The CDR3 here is CASSPAGMGTDEQYF.

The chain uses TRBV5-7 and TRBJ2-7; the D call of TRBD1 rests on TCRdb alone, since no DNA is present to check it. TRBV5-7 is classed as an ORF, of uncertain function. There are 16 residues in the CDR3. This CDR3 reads CASRRQLGTDSYEQYF.

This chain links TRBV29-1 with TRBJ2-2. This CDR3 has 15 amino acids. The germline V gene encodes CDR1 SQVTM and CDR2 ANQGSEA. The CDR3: CSAIIPSANTGELFF.

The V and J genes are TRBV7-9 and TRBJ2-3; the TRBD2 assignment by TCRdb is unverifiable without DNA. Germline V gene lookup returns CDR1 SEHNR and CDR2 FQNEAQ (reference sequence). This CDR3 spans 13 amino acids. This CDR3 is CASSPPDSDTQYF.

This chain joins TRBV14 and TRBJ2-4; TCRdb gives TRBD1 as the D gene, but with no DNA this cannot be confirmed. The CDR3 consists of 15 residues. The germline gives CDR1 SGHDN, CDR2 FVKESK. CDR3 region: CASSLTSDRENIQYF.

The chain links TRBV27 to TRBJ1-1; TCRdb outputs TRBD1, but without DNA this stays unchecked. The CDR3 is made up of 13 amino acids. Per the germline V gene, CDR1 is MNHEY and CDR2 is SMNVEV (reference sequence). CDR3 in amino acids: CASSLSTGLEAFF.